A selection of T cell receptor beta chains follows, all from one sample in a study of T-cell memory formation after mild COVID-19. TCRdb used MiXCR to reprocess the 5' RACE reads, holding one entry per CDR3 protein. Here the sample spans fewer than 600,000 distinct CDR3 sequences, 20% to 25% being singletons. Material: PBMCs or a T cell subset sorted from them (not recorded which). The receptors originated from an adult woman who had mild COVID-19 (a few samples of this study predate the infection). Cell type and time point are not known. The CDR3 runs from the conserved cysteine through the conserved F or W. D genes are given only for firm matches. For some rows the clone size is stated as once, few or many, or as a class when expanded; others skip it.

few | TRBD1 | TRBJ2-1 | TRBV7-8 | CASSLGQGNIAEQFF | TGTGCCAGCAGCTTGGGACAGGGTAACATCGCTGAGCAGTTCTTC
few | - | TRBJ2-7 | TRBV18 | CASSGGTERSSYEQYF | TGTGCCAGCTCAGGAGGGACAGAAAGAAGTTCCTACGAGCAGTACTTC
- | TRBD2 | TRBJ2-3 | TRBV7-3 | CASSQTSGRAVDTQYF | TGTGCCAGCAGTCAGACTAGCGGGAGGGCCGTAGATACGCAGTATTTT
- | TRBD2 | TRBJ2-2 | TRBV27 | CASSVTRGRATGELFF | TGTGCCAGCAGTGTTACCCGCGGGAGGGCCACCGGGGAGCTGTTTTTT
- | TRBD1 | TRBJ2-1 | TRBV12-3/TRBV12-4 | CASSLDWNRGINEQFF | TGTGCCAGCAGTTTAGATTGGAACAGGGGAATCAATGAGCAGTTCTTC
many | TRBD1 | TRBJ2-1 | TRBV4-3 | CASSQEGQGIDEQFF | TGCGCCAGCAGCCAAGAGGGACAGGGAATAGATGAGCAGTTCTTC
- | - | TRBJ2-7 | TRBV6-1 | CASSEDGGMIYEQYF | TGTGCCAGCAGTGAAGATGGCGGGATGATCTACGAGCAGTACTTC
few | TRBD1 | TRBJ2-1 | TRBV12-3/TRBV12-4 | CASRPIGLSAGTGDEQFF | TGTGCCAGCAGGCCCATAGGATTAAGTGCCGGGACAGGTGATGAGCAGTTCTTC
- | - | TRBJ1-1 | TRBV29-1 | CSVEEGRGEFNTEAFF | TGCAGCGTTGAGGAGGGCAGGGGCGAATTCAACACTGAAGCTTTCTTT
- | - | TRBJ1-5 | TRBV6-6 | CASSSSGASNQPQHF | TGTGCCAGCAGTTCCTCCGGGGCAAGCAATCAGCCCCAGCATTTT
few | TRBD1 | TRBJ1-5 | TRBV3-1 | CASSQEDRGGNQPQHF | TGTGCCAGCAGCCAAGAGGACAGGGGAGGGAATCAGCCCCAGCATTTT
few | - | TRBJ1-2 | TRBV19 | CASSSNRNYGYTF | TGTGCCAGTAGTTCCAACAGGAACTATGGCTACACCTTC
- | TRBD1 | TRBJ1-2 | TRBV30 | CACLKPDRAIGYTF | TGTGCCTGCCTAAAGCCAGACAGGGCAATTGGCTACACCTTC
- | TRBD1 | TRBJ1-6 | TRBV6-5 | CASRHRDRNSPLHF | TGTGCCAGCCGCCACCGGGACAGAAATTCACCCCTCCACTTT
few | - | TRBJ2-2 | TRBV4-1 | CASSQGLTGKGGELFF | TGCGCCAGCAGCCAAGGATTGACAGGCAAGGGCGGGGAGCTGTTTTTT
- | - | TRBJ2-1 | TRBV24-1 | CATSDSRRGDNNEQFF | TGTGCCACCAGTGATTCCCGCAGGGGGGACAACAATGAGCAGTTCTTC
- | TRBD1 | TRBJ1-4 | TRBV27 | CASRPDRVAITNEKLFF | TGTGCCAGCCGGCCCGACAGGGTGGCCATCACTAATGAAAAACTGTTTTTT
- | TRBD2 | TRBJ2-5 | TRBV9 | CASSVVGTSGETQYF | TGTGCCAGCAGCGTAGTTGGGACTAGCGGGGAGACCCAGTACTTC
few | - | TRBJ2-3 | TRBV29-1 | CSVEVRVDTQYF | TGCAGCGTTGAAGTCCGGGTAGATACGCAGTATTTT
- | TRBD1 | TRBJ2-7 | TRBV24-1 | CATRGQALPYEQYF | TGTGCCACCAGGGGACAGGCGCTCCCCTACGAGCAGTACTTC
- | TRBD2 | TRBJ2-7 | TRBV10-3 | CAISEGSGSIYEQYF | TGTGCCATCAGTGAAGGTAGCGGGAGTATATACGAGCAGTACTTC
- | TRBD1 | TRBJ1-6 | TRBV3-1 | CASSQVGQGNSPLHF | TGTGCCAGCAGCCAAGTGGGACAGGGGAATTCACCCCTCCACTTT
- | - | TRBJ2-1 | TRBV6-2/TRBV6-3 | CASRRASLGDEQFF | TGTGCCAGTCGACGGGCTAGCCTGGGCGATGAGCAGTTCTTC
few | - | TRBJ2-2 | TRBV2 | CASSVGRMNTGELFF | TGTGCCAGCAGTGTAGGCAGGATGAACACCGGGGAGCTGTTTTTT
- | - | TRBJ2-7 | TRBV2 | CASSVTGTGEQYF | TGTGCCAGCAGTGTCACAGGGACGGGTGAGCAGTACTTC
many | TRBD1 | TRBJ1-6 | TRBV7-6 | CASSLTGDRSSPLHF | TGTGCCAGCAGCTTGACAGGGGATAGAAGTTCACCCCTCCACTTT
few | - | TRBJ2-5 | TRBV9 | CASSARPGETQYF | TGTGCCAGCAGCGCAAGACCAGGGGAGACCCAGTACTTC
- | TRBD2 | TRBJ2-2 | TRBV18 | CASSPTSSGKNTGELFF | TGTGCCAGCTCACCTACCTCTAGCGGGAAGAACACCGGGGAGCTGTTTTTT